This T cell receptor beta chain was recorded in a study of shared clonotypes between healthy human individuals. Positively selected for CCR7, the CD45RO-negative cells used as naive CD8 cells excluded terminally differentiated effector memory CD45RA+ cells. Donors were healthy HIV-negative adults without recently reported acute infections or vaccinations. Study-wide results and limits: Compared with clonotypes that all four donors shared, non-shared clonotypes had lower generation probabilities.

V gave up 6 bases and J gave up 2 bases, with 10 bases separating them. CDR3 length: 13 residues. Germline V CDR1 and CDR2: SEHNR, FQNEAQ (reference sequence). A remark on this clone: Its antigen is currently unknown.

Deep-level assay runs were performed. Clones were read by immunoSEQ multiplex PCR, and TCRdb kept only the in-frame ones, dropping some. The data contain about 2.1 million clones, 93% of them singletons. This sequence was found in a man aged 18 to 29 in good health. Some clones in this sample may be carry-over from other donors' samples. Sequenced material: naive CD8+ T cells from PBMCs. J is TRBJ1-2 and V is TRBV7-9; weak D call: TRBD1 (6 bases). In nucleotides, the CDR3 is TGTGCCAGCAGACCTGACAGGAACTATGGCTACACCTTC. Amino acid sequence: CASRPDRNYGYTF. The full variable domain, with the rest looked up from reference TRBV7-9 and TRBJ1-2, is DTGVSQNPRHKITKRGQNVTFRCDPISEHNRLYWYRQTLGQGPEFLTYFQNEAQLEKSRLLSDRFSAERPKGSFSTLEIQRTEQGDSAMYLCASRPDRNYGYTFGSGTRLTVV.